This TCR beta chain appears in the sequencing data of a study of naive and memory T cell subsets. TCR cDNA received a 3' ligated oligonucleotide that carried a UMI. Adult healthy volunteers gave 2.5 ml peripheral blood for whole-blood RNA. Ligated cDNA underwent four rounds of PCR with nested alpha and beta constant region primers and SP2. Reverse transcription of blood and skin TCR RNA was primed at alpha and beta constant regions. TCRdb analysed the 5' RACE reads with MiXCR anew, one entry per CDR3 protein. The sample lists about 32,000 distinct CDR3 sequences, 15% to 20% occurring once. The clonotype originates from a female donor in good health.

DNA of the CDR3: TGTGCCAGCAGTGCGGGACTAGCGGGGGGTACAACAGATACGCAGTATTTT. The encoded protein is CASSAGLAGGTTDTQYF. The chain is built from TRBV6-1 and TRBJ2-3; TRBD2 agrees at 15 bases. The V segment lost 4 bases and the J segment 3 bases; nucleotides outside the gene matches: 5. This CDR3 is built from 17 residues. The germline V gene has CDR1 MNHNS and CDR2 SASEGT.